This TCR beta chain was found in a study of identical twins. The CDR3 contains 18 residues. Trimming cost V 3 bases and J 2 bases, with 17 bases left between them. The germline V gene encodes CDR1 SGHVS and CDR2 FNYEAQ. Study results and limitations: Cross-sectional statistical analysis was relied on for the conclusions, without the same donors being followed. Invariant MAIT and iNKT cells may have partly biased zero-insertion analyses. Researchers reported excess low generation probability among twin-shared out-of-frame alpha sequences.

With regard to this clonotype: No antigen is known for it.

With template switching, a universal primer site was added, and the cDNA carried unique molecular identifiers. TCRdb re-called the 5' RACE reads with MiXCR, one entry per CDR3 protein. Of fewer than 550,000 distinct CDR3 sequences in the sample, roughly an eighth were seen once. This sample was also put to use in a study of yellow fever vaccine responses in identical twins.

The chain carries TRBV7-6 and TRBJ2-6; either TRBD1 or TRBD2 may fit D (5 bases each). Sample: CD4+ T cells sorted from blood. This TCR derives from a woman between 18 and 29 years old in good health. The CDR3 reads CASSLEPGASTGANVLTF. The CDR3 nucleotides read TGTGCCAGCAGCTTGGAGCCCGGGGCCTCGACTGGGGCCAACGTCCTGACTTTC.